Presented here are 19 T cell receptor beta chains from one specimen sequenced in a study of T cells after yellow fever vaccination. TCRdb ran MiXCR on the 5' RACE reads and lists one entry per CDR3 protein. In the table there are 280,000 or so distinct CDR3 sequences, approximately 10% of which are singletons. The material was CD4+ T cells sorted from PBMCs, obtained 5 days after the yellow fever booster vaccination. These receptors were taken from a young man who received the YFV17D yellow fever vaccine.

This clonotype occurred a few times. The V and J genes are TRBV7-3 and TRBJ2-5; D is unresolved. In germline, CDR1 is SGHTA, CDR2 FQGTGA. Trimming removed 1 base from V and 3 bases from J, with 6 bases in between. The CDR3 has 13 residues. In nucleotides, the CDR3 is TGTGCCAGCAGCTTAAGTGTGAAAGAGACCCAGTACTTC. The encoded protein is CASSLSVKETQYF.

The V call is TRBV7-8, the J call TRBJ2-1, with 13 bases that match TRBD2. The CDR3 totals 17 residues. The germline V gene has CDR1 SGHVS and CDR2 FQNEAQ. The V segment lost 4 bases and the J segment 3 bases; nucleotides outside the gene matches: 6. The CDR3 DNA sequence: TGTGCCAGCAGCTCGCGGACTAGCGGGGGTTACTACAATGAGCAGTTCTTC. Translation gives CASSSRTSGGYYNEQFF.

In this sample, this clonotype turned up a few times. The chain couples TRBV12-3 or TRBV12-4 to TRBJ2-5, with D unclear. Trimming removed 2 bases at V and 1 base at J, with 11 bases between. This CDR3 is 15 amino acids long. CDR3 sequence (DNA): TGTGCCAGCAGTTTATCGGTAGGAATCCAAGAGACCCAGTACTTC. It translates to CASSLSVGIQETQYF.

The CDR3 DNA reads TGTGCCAGCAGCTTGGGGCCGGGACGGCAGAACACTGAAGCTTTCTTT. Encoded protein: CASSLGPGRQNTEAFF. The chain uses TRBV5-6 and TRBJ1-1, with a tentative D call TRBD1 (5 bases). V shed 0 bases and J shed 1 base, with 13 bases lying between them. Germline CDR1 and CDR2: SGHDT and YYEEEE. The CDR3 spans 16 residues.

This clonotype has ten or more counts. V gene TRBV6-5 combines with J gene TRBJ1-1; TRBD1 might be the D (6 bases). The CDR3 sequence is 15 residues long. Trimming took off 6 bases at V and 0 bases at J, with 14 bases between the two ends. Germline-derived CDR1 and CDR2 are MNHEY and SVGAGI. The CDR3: CASSKTGNLNTEAFF. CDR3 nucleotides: TGTGCCAGCAGCAAAACAGGGAACTTGAACACTGAAGCTTTCTTT.

The CDR3 reads CASSPAVHGELFF. CDR3 bases: TGTGCCAGCAGCCCAGCGGTTCACGGGGAGCTGTTTTTT. This rearrangement joins TRBV5-6 to TRBJ2-2; TRBD2 is a possible D gene (5 bases). Deletions cut 4 bases from V and 7 bases from J, with 11 bases between. There are 13 residues in the CDR3. Germline loops: CDR1 SGHDT, CDR2 YYEEEE. The full variable domain, in which reference TRBV5-6 and TRBJ2-2 provide the parts outside the CDR3, is DAGVTQSPTHLIKTRGQQVTLRCSPKSGHDTVSWYQQALGQGPQFIFQYYEEEERQRGNFPDRFSGHQFPNYSSELNVNALLLGDSALYLCASSPAVHGELFFGEGSRLTVL.

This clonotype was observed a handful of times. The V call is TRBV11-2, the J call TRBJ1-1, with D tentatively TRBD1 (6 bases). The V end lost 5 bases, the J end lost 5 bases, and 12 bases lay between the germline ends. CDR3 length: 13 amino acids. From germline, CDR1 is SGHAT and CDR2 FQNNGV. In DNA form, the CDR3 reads TGTGCCAGCAGCATTACCAGGGGAACTGAAGCTTTCTTT. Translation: CASSITRGTEAFF.

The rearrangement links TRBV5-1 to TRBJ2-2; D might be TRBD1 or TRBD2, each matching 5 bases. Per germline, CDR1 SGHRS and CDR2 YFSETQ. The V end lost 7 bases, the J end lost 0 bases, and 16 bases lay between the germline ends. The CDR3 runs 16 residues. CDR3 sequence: CASGGRTFANTGELFF. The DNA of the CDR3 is TGCGCCAGCGGGGGACGGACTTTCGCGAACACCGGGGAGCTGTTTTTT.

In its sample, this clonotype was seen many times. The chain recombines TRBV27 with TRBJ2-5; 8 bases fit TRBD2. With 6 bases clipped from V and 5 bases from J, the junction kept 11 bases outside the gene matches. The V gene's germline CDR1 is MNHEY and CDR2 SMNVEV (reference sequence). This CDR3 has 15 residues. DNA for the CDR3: TGTGCCAGCAGCCCACGCCGGGGGGGGACCGAGACCCAGTACTTC. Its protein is CASSPRRGGTETQYF.

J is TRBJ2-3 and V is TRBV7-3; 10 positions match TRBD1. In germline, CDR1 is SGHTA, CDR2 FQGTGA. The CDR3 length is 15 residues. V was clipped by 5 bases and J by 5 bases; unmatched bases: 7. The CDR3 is CASSVDRGSQDTQYF. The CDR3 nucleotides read TGTGCCAGCAGCGTGGACAGGGGGTCACAAGATACGCAGTATTTT.

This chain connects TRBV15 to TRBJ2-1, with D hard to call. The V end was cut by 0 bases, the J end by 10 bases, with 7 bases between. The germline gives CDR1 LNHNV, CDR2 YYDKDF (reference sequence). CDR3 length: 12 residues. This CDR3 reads CATSRDDGEQFF. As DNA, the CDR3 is TGTGCCACCAGCAGAGATGATGGCGAGCAGTTCTTC.

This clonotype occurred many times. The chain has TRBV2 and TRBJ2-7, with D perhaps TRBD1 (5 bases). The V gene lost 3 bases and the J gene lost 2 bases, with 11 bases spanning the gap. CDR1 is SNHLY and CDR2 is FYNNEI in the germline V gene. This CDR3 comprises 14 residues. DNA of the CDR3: TGTGCCAGCAGTGAGACAGCCTCTACCTACGAGCAGTACGTC. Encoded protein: CASSETASTYEQYV.

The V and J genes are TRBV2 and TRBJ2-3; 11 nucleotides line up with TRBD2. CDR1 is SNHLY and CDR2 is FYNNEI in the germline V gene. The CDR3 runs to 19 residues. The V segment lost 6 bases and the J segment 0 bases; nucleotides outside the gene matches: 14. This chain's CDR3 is CASRFGVLAGVSSTDTQYF. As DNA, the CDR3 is TGTGCCAGCAGGTTTGGGGTACTAGCGGGGGTCTCAAGCACAGATACGCAGTATTTT.

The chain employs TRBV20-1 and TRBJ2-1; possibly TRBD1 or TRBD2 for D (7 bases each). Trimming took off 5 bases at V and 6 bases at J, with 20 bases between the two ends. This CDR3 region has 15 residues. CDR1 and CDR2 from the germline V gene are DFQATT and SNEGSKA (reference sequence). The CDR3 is CSAGRGGGGTNEQFF. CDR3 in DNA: TGCAGTGCTGGCCGAGGGGGCGGGGGCACCAATGAGCAGTTCTTC.

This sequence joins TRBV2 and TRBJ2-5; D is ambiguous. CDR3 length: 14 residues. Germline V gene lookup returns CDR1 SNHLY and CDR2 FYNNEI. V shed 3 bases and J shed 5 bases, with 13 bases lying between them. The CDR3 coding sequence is TGTGCCAGCAGTGATTGGAGTAGCCGGGAGACCCAGTACTTC. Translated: CASSDWSSRETQYF.

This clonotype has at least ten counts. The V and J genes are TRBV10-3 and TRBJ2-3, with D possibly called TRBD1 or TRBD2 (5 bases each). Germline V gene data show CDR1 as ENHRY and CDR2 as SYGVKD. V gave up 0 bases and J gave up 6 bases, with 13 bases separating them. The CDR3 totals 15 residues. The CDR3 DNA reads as TGTGCCATCAGTGAGTCGGGGACCCGCGGGGATACGCAGTATTTT. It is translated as CAISESGTRGDTQYF.

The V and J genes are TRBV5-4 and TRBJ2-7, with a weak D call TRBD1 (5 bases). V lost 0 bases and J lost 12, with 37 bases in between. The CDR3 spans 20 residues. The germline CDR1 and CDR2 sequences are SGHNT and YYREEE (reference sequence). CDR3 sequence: CASSLETESYNPLQDVDPYF. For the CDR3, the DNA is TGTGCCAGCAGCTTGGAGACAGAGAGCTATAACCCATTACAAGACGTGGATCCGTACTTC.

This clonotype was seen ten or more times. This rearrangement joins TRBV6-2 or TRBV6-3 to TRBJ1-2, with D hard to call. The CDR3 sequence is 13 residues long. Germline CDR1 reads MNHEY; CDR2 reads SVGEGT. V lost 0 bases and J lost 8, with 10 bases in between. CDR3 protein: CASSYSPGFGYTF. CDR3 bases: TGTGCCAGCAGTTACTCGCCCGGGTTCGGCTACACCTTC.

The CDR3 is CASSLSTGVNEKLFF. CDR3 sequence (DNA): TGTGCCAGCAGTCTTTCGACAGGAGTCAATGAAAAACTGTTTTTT. The chain has TRBV12-3 or TRBV12-4 and TRBJ1-4; tentative D call: TRBD1 (6 bases). V was trimmed by 5 bases and J by 5 bases, leaving 15 bases between them. The CDR3 runs to 15 residues.